This T cell receptor (beta chain) is from a study of T-cell reconstitution after alpha-beta-depleted transplantation in children. Study findings and constraints: Diversity and T-cell counts at one year after transplant derived mostly from new T cells. Roughly two months post-transplant, alpha-beta T cells reportedly originated from several hundred graft clones that had expanded. Some patients' high day-60 TCRbeta diversity was traced to surviving recipient T cells and thymic progenitors.

Unique molecular identifiers were incorporated when the TCRbeta library was constructed. TCRdb re-called the PCR reads through MiXCR, storing one row per CDR3 protein. Here the sample spans about 980,000 distinct CDR3 sequences, under 30% being singletons. CDR3 length: 16 residues. This clonotype was detected once. Its specificity is unknown. A junction boundary mismatches the germline segment, possibly from a read error. J is TRBJ2-1 and V is TRBV12-3 or TRBV12-4; D may be TRBD1 or TRBD2 (6 bases each). The sequence was obtained from a boy less than two years old who had a stem cell transplant for SCID, so the T cells may come from the graft donor. The sample in question was PBMCs, mostly from graft donor cells, obtained 360 days after TCRalphabeta/CD19-depleted stem cell transplant. The CDR3 nucleotides read TGTGCCAGCAGTTTATGGGGGGCAACCTCCTACGATGAGCAGTTCTTC. Translated: CASSLWGATSYDEQFF.